Sequencing of this T cell receptor (beta chain) was carried out in a study of post-analysis software for immune sequencing data. Overall study: The disease courses spanned relapsing-remitting, secondary progressive and progressive-relapsing forms of multiple sclerosis.

Prepared libraries of TCR beta cDNA carried unique molecular identifiers. MiXCR, run by TCRdb on the PCR reads, gives a single entry per CDR3 protein. This table has 160,000 or so distinct CDR3 sequences, 35% to 40% appearing once. Germline V gives CDR1 MGHRA, CDR2 YSYEKL. The V end lost 0 bases, the J end lost 0 bases, and 9 bases lay between the germline ends. There are 15 residues in the CDR3. The study, taken as a whole, reports: F measure clustering grouped samples strongly by preparation batch. Patients carried a handful of TRBV segments more frequently than controls did, and TRBV5-6, TRBV5-1 and TRBV20-1 were among them. Controls significantly exceeded multiple sclerosis patients in normalized Chao1 diversity.

This clonotype was counted a single time. No antigen is known for it. The rearrangement uses TRBV4-1 and TRBJ2-7; D remains unclear. The sample in question was blood, obtained after autologous hematopoietic stem cell transplantation. The TCR was taken from a girl aged 5 to 17 with multiple sclerosis. CDR3 nucleotide sequence: TGCGCCAGCAGCCAAGAGGTCTCCTTCTCCTACGAGCAGTACTTC. Translated: CASSQEVSFSYEQYF.